Each of the 5 T cell receptor beta chains below was sequenced from the same sample in a study of cytomegalovirus exposure and HLA in healthy donors. Use of 60 Vbeta and 13 Jbeta primers characterized the PCR. Repertoires were generated with immunoSEQ multiplex PCR, while TCRdb's copy carries only in-frame clones and drops some. The sample lists roughly 150,000 clones, 70% to 80% occurring once. The source material was PBMCs. The receptor source for this set is a male donor in good health and CMV-seronegative.

As for this clone: In the same sample, other DNA sequences code for this CDR3. The gene calls are TRBV6-5 and TRBJ1-2; D is possibly TRBD1 (5 bases). Trimming shortened V by 2 bases and J by 4 bases, and 8 bases separated the two germline ends. CDR1 and CDR2 (germline): MNHEY, SVGAGI. This CDR3 is 13 amino acids long. This CDR3 reads CASSYQGGYGYTF. In DNA form, the CDR3 reads TGTGCCAGCAGTTACCAGGGAGGCTATGGCTACACCTTC.

This clone was counted only a few times. The V gene is TRBV7-8, the J gene TRBJ2-5, with D possibly TRBD1 on 6 matching bases. The germline gives CDR1 SGHVS, CDR2 FQNEAQ. The CDR3 is made up of 16 amino acids. The V end was cut by 3 bases, the J end by 4 bases, with 18 bases between. CDR3 in amino acids: CASSFRSMTGLETQYF. The CDR3 DNA is TGTGCCAGCAGCTTCCGTTCGATGACAGGACTAGAGACCCAGTACTTC.

CDR3 amino acids: CASNKDSGANVLTF. The CDR3 DNA is TGTGCCAGCAACAAAGACTCTGGGGCCAACGTCCTGACTTTC. V and J are TRBV6-5 and TRBJ2-6; no firm D call. This CDR3 has 14 amino acids. V lost 7 bases and J 0 bases, leaving 7 bases between the germline ends. Germline values: CDR1 MNHEY, CDR2 SVGAGI.

The V call is TRBV18, the J call TRBJ2-1; D ambiguous. This CDR3 has 15 residues. V was shortened by 0 bases and J by 0 bases, with 6 bases between the two germline ends. Germline V gene lookup returns CDR1 KGHSH and CDR2 LQKENI. This chain's CDR3 is CASSPPSSSYNEQFF. As DNA, the CDR3 is TGTGCCAGCTCACCACCGTCTAGCTCCTACAATGAGCAGTTCTTC.

The V and J genes are TRBV6-5 and TRBJ1-1; 7 bases map to TRBD1. Trimming removed 7 bases from V and 0 bases from J; junction bases left unmatched: 5. Germline-derived CDR1 and CDR2 are MNHEY and SVGAGI. The CDR3 runs to 14 residues. CDR3 sequence reads: CASIKQGMNTEAFF. CDR3 sequence (DNA): TGTGCCAGCATCAAACAGGGGATGAACACTGAAGCTTTCTTT.